The clone carrying this T cell receptor beta chain was counted ten times or more. Its antigen is still unknown. These data come from a study of CD8 T cells in ankylosing spondylitis. Findings of the study overall: In the blood and synovial fluid of reactive arthritis, some motif variants had been previously reported. A motif of fewer than ten highly homologous TCR beta variants was seen as apparently characteristic of ankylosing spondylitis blood.

Quantitative molecular-barcoded 5'-RACE generated the TCR beta libraries. In TCRdb, the 5' RACE reads were re-called with MiXCR into one record per CDR3 protein. The sample lists more than 150,000 distinct CDR3 sequences, roughly 10% occurring once. Sequencing was carried out using blood, either unsorted or a sorted T cell fraction (not recorded which). The TCR sequence derives from a male donor with ankylosing spondylitis or in good health (not recorded which).

The DNA for the CDR3 is TGTGCCAGCAGCTCGGGACAGGGTAGTGAAAAACTGTTTTTT. Protein: CASSSGQGSEKLFF. The chain recombines TRBV9 with TRBJ1-4; 9 bases map to TRBD1. Germline trimming cut 4 bases from V and 7 bases from J; bases unmatched to any gene: 5. There are 14 residues in the CDR3. Germline V gene lookup returns CDR1 SGDLS and CDR2 YYNGEE.